Following are 17 T cell receptor beta chains from one sample sequenced in a study of T-cell reconstitution after alpha-beta-depleted transplantation in children. As it was prepared, the TCRbeta library received unique molecular identifiers. TCRdb re-derived calls from the PCR reads in MiXCR, one entry per CDR3 protein. The sample lists around 450,000 distinct CDR3 sequences, roughly 15% occurring once. Sequenced here: PBMCs, mostly from graft donor cells, sampled 360 days after TCRalphabeta/CD19-depleted stem cell transplant. The receptors derive from a boy younger than two who had a stem cell transplant for Wiskott-Aldrich syndrome, so the T cells may come from the graft donor.

This clonotype was seen more than once but under ten times. V usage is TRBV18 and J usage is TRBJ1-5, with D unresolved. Germline CDR1 is KGHSH and CDR2 is LQKENI. The CDR3 consists of 13 residues. Trimming left V 1 base short and J 7 bases short, with 8 bases between. The CDR3 region is CASSPQGFQPQHF. In DNA, the CDR3 is TGTGCCAGCTCACCACAAGGCTTCCAGCCCCAGCATTTT.

The CDR3 region is CASSLPGRMNTEAFF. CDR3 DNA: TGTGCCAGCAGCTTACCTGGACGGATGAACACTGAAGCTTTCTTT. The V call is TRBV7-2, the J call TRBJ1-1; D remains unclear. Trimming took 2 bases from V and 0 from J, leaving 10 bases between them. The CDR3 sequence is 15 residues long. CDR1 SGHTA and CDR2 FQGNSA come from the germline V gene.

This clonotype has just a few counts. This chain connects TRBV4-3 to TRBJ2-5; D is unclear. The CDR3 consists of 15 residues. The V end lost 4 bases, the J end lost 1 base, and 13 bases lay between the germline ends. Germline loops: CDR1 LGHNA, CDR2 YSLEER. CDR3 in amino acids: CASSRSLRGQETQYF. In nucleotides, the CDR3 is TGCGCCAGCAGCCGATCCCTGAGAGGCCAAGAGACCCAGTACTTC.

This clonotype was found many times. V gene TRBV29-1 combines with J gene TRBJ2-7; TRBD1 or TRBD2 may be the D gene (5 bases each). Germline-derived CDR1 and CDR2 are SQVTM and ANQGSEA. The V end was cut by 5 bases, the J end by 1 base, with 9 bases between. The CDR3 totals 12 residues. CDR3 in DNA: TGCAGCGTTCGGGACGTTTCCTACGAGCAGTACTTC. Its protein product is CSVRDVSYEQYF.

The chain combines TRBV12-3 or TRBV12-4 with TRBJ1-4; weak D call: TRBD1 (5 bases). The CDR3 has 15 residues. Trimming pared 6 bases from V and 3 bases from J, leaving 14 bases between. CDR3 DNA: TGTGCCAGCAGGGGTAGGGGAACAGCTAATGAAAAACTGTTTTTT. Protein: CASRGRGTANEKLFF.

The chain uses TRBV6-1 and TRBJ2-7; no definite D call. CDR3 length: 15 residues. Germline values: CDR1 MNHNS, CDR2 SASEGT. Trimming took off 6 bases at V and 1 base at J, with 16 bases between the two ends. The DNA of the CDR3 is TGTGCCAGCAGCGCAGCGAGAAAGGGTTCCTACGAGCAGTACTTC. Translation gives CASSAARKGSYEQYF.

This clonotype was recorded a few times. The chain uses TRBV10-3 and TRBJ2-3; 10 positions match TRBD2. The CDR3 contains 14 residues. V trimming: 8 bases; J trimming: 3 bases; junction bases outside the gene matches: 5. Germline loops: CDR1 ENHRY, CDR2 SYGVKD. The CDR3 region is CAIQLAGMTDTQYF. Written as DNA, the CDR3 is TGTGCCATCCAACTAGCGGGAATGACAGATACGCAGTATTTT.

This clonotype was detected only a few times. V gene TRBV7-9 combines with J gene TRBJ1-5; 7 bases agree with TRBD1. The CDR3 has 17 residues. Germline V gives CDR1 SEHNR, CDR2 FQNEAQ (reference sequence). Germline trimming cut 3 bases from V and 3 bases from J; bases unmatched to any gene: 11. The CDR3 reads CASSFNSPGQINQPQHF. In DNA, the CDR3 is TGTGCCAGCAGCTTCAACTCACCGGGACAGATCAATCAGCCCCAGCATTTT.

The chain couples TRBV13 to TRBJ2-1, with D perhaps assigned TRBD1 or TRBD2 (5 bases each). Germline lookup yields CDR1 PRHDT and CDR2 FYEKMQ (reference sequence). CDR3 length: 15 amino acids. Trimming stripped 5 bases from V and 5 bases from J, with 16 bases between. CDR3 in DNA: TGTGCCAGCAGCACCATGGGAGTAGGGGACAATGAGCAGTTCTTC. Translation: CASSTMGVGDNEQFF.

The chain is built from TRBV5-1 and TRBJ2-3; 7 bases map to TRBD2. CDR3 length equals 17 residues. J lost 8 bases, V lost 4 bases, and 19 bases had no gene match. Germline loops: CDR1 SGHRS, CDR2 YFSETQ. CDR3: CASSGPGLKFPRGTQYF. The DNA for the CDR3 is TGCGCCAGCAGCGGCCCGGGACTAAAGTTTCCCAGAGGTACGCAGTATTTT.

The chain links TRBV20-1 to TRBJ2-1; 9 nucleotides align to TRBD1. Unmatched junction bases numbered 3, after V lost 7 bases and J lost 5 bases. The CDR3 covers 12 residues. The germline V gene has CDR1 DFQATT and CDR2 SNEGSKA (reference sequence). The DNA of the CDR3 is TGCAGTGGGGACAGGGTGGACAATGAGCAGTTCTTC. The encoded protein is CSGDRVDNEQFF.

This chain uses TRBV12-3 or TRBV12-4 with TRBJ2-5; 7 nucleotides agree with TRBD2. V gave up 1 base and J gave up 2 bases; unmatched junction bases: 4. This CDR3 spans 15 amino acids. CDR3 amino acids: CASSLEWGLQETQYF. The CDR3 DNA is TGTGCCAGCAGTTTAGAATGGGGACTACAAGAGACCCAGTACTTC.

Only a few counts were recorded for this clonotype. This sequence joins TRBV19 and TRBJ2-5; either TRBD1 or TRBD2 may supply D (5 bases each). Germline CDR1 is LNHDA and CDR2 is SQIVND (reference sequence). Trimming cost V 4 bases and J 1 base, with 7 bases left between them. This CDR3 is built from 13 residues. CDR3 region: CASSRGFQETQYF. In DNA, the CDR3 is TGTGCCAGTAGTAGGGGGTTCCAAGAGACCCAGTACTTC.

The chain links TRBV7-6 to TRBJ2-7; D gene uncertain. The CDR3 consists of 18 residues. V was cut by 1 base and J by 0 bases, with 19 bases left in between. Germline V gene lookup returns CDR1 SGHVS and CDR2 FNYEAQ. The CDR3 DNA is TGTGCCAGCAGCTTAGAACACGCTCTGGGTTCGTCCTCCTACGAGCAGTACTTC. It translates to CASSLEHALGSSSYEQYF.

This clonotype was recorded many times. The chain uses TRBV28 and TRBJ2-2, with 9 nucleotides matching TRBD1. The CDR3 spans 15 residues. J gave up 5 bases and V 5 bases, and 6 bases lay outside the gene matches. CDR1 is MDHEN, CDR2 SYDVKM, per germline. The CDR3, as DNA: TGTGCCAGCAGTACCGGGACAGGGCTAACCGGGGAGCTGTTTTTT. This encodes CASSTGTGLTGELFF.

The chain links TRBV7-9 to TRBJ1-2; D possibly corresponds to TRBD1 (6 bases). Looked up from germline, CDR1 is SEHNR and CDR2 is FQNEAQ (reference sequence). V lost 4 bases and J 5 bases, leaving 8 bases between the germline ends. The CDR3 loop spans 12 amino acids. This CDR3 reads CASSWDKYGYTF. CDR3 sequence (DNA): TGTGCCAGCAGCTGGGACAAGTATGGCTACACCTTC. Complete variable domain (other parts from reference TRBV7-9 and TRBJ1-2): DTGVSQNPRHKITKRGQNVTFRCDPISEHNRLYWYRQTLGQGPEFLTYFQNEAQLEKSRLLSDRFSAERPKGSFSTLEIQRTEQGDSAMYLCASSWDKYGYTFGSGTRLTVV.

The chain uses TRBV5-1 and TRBJ2-3, with D perhaps assigned TRBD1 or TRBD2 (6 bases each). V was cut by 4 bases and J by 6 bases, with 18 bases left in between. The CDR3 totals 15 residues. CDR1 and CDR2 (germline): SGHRS, YFSETQ. The CDR3 loop reads CASSPGPGGMDTQYF. The CDR3 DNA reads as TGCGCCAGCAGCCCGGGACCCGGGGGCATGGATACGCAGTATTTT.